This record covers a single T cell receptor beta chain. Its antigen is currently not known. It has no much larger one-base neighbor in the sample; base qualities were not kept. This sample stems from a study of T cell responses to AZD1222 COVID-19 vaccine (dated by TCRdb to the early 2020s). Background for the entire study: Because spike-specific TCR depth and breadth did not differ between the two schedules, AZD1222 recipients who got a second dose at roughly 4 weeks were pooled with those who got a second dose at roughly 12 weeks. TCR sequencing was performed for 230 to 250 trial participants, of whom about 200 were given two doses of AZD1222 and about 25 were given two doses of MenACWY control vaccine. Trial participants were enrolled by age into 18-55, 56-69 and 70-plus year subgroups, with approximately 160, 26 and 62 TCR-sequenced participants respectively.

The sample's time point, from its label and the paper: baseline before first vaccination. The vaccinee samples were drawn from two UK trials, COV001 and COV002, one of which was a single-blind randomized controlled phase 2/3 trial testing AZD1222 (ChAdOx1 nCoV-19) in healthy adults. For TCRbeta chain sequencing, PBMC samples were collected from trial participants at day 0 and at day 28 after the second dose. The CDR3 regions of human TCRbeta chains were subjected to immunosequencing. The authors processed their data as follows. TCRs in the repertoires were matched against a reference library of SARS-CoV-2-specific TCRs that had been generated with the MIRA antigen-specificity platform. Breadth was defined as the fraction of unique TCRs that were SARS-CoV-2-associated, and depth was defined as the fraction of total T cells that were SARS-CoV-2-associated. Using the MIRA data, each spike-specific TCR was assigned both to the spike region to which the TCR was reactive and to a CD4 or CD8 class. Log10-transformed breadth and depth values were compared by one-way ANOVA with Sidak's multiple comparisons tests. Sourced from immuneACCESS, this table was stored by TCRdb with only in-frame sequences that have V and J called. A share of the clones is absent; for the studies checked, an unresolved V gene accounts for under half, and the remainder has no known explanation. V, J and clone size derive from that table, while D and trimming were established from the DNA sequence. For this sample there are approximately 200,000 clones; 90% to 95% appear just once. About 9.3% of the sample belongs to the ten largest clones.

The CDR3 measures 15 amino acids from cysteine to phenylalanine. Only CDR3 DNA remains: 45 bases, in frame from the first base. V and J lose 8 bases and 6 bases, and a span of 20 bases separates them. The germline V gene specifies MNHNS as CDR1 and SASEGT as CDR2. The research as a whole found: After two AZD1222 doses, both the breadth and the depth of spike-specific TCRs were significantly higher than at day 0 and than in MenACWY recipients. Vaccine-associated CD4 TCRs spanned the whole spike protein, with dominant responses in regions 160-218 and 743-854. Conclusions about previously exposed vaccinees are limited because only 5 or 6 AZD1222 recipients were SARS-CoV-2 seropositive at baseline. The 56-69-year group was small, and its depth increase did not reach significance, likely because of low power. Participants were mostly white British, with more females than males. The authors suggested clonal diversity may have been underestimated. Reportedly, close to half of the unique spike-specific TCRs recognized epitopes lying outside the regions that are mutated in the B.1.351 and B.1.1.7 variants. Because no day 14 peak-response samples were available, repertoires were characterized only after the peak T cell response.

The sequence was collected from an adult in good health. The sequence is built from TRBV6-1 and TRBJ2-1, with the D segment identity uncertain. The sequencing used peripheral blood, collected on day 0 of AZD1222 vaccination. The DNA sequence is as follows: TGTGCCAGCCAGATCCCCCCCGAGGCGGTCAATGAGCAGTTCTTC. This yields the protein CASQIPPEAVNEQFF.